This T cell receptor beta chain appears in the sequencing data of a study of blood T cells in healthy people across ages. Study outcomes and limitations: The long-lived group displayed more naive CD4+ cells, plus higher diversity, than the aged donors did.

Germline lookup yields CDR1 KGHSH and CDR2 LQKENI. V shed 1 base, J shed 5 bases, and the junction held 6 bases outside the gene matches. The CDR3 has 16 residues. Aged about 6 to 100, donors were systemically healthy Caucasians from Russia. Per sample, no less than 6 micrograms of total RNA were extracted. A J-beta primer mix and a sample-barcoded 5' primer were used in a second PCR of roughly 6 to 12 cycles. TCRdb re-derived calls from the 5' RACE reads in MiXCR, one entry per CDR3 protein. The sample has 1.5 million to 2 million distinct CDR3 sequences, less than 50% seen once. A note on this clonotype: Its antigen is not identified.

The rearrangement links TRBV18 to TRBJ2-1; 9 bases match TRBD2. The material sequenced was blood. The TCR was taken from a woman between 40 and 55 years old in good health. The CDR3, as DNA: TGTGCCAGCTCACCACTCGGCGGGGGGGCGGACAATGAGCAGTTCTTC. It is translated as CASSPLGGGADNEQFF.